The 21 T cell receptor beta chains below come from one sample, sequenced in a study of T cells in Graves' hyperthyroidism and ophthalmopathy. TCR beta CDR3 region amplification was performed from RNA transcripts. Researchers ran a first-round RT-PCR on the TCR CDR3 using the HTBI primer set. TCRdb ran MiXCR on the multiplex PCR reads and lists one entry per CDR3 protein. The sample consists of about 480,000 distinct CDR3 sequences, about 15% of them appearing once. Input material: blood. These receptors were taken from a woman aged 18-30 years with Graves' hyperthyroidism.

This clonotype was seen repeatedly, ten times or more. This chain uses TRBV20-1 with TRBJ1-1, with 10 bases fitting TRBD1. The V and J ends lost 7 bases and 10 bases, in that order; junction bases with no gene match: 12. The germline gives CDR1 DFQATT, CDR2 SNEGSKA (reference sequence). The CDR3 length is 13 residues. CDR3 coding DNA: TGCAGTGTTCCGACTCTGGACAGGGGGGGAGCTTTCTTT. This encodes CSVPTLDRGGAFF.

The J gene is TRBJ1-4, the V gene TRBV4-1; unclear D gene. The CDR3 length is 14 residues. The V and J ends lost 2 bases and 8 bases respectively, with 12 bases between them. CDR1 and CDR2 (germline): MGHRA, YSYEKL. CDR3 nucleotide sequence: TGCGCCAGCAGCCAACTCCAGTTAGAGGAAAAACTGTTTTTT. This translates into CASSQLQLEEKLFF.

This clonotype was counted a few times. This chain connects TRBV2 to TRBJ2-3, with TRBD1 matching over 7 bases. V lost 11 bases, J lost 0 bases, and 8 bases stayed unmatched. CDR3 length: 14 amino acids. The germline V gene encodes CDR1 SNHLY and CDR2 FYNNEI. The CDR3 sequence: CAQPTGPSTDTQYF. The CDR3 DNA reads TGTGCCCAACCGACAGGGCCTAGCACAGATACGCAGTATTTT.

This clonotype came up a few times. The chain has TRBV14 and TRBJ2-3; perhaps TRBD2 as D (6 bases). V lost 0 bases to trimming and J lost 5 bases, with 15 bases between them. This CDR3 comprises 16 residues. Germline V gives CDR1 SGHDN, CDR2 FVKESK. The CDR3 reads CASSQEVGGNVDTQYF. In DNA, the CDR3 is TGTGCCAGCAGCCAAGAGGTGGGCGGGAACGTAGATACGCAGTATTTT.

This clonotype was observed at least ten times. The chain joins TRBV7-3 to TRBJ1-1; 9 bases fit TRBD1. In germline, CDR1 is SGHTA, CDR2 FQGTGA. This CDR3 has 14 residues. J lost 3 bases, V lost 5 bases, and 4 bases had no gene match. CDR3 protein: CASSPTGGDTEAFF. The CDR3 DNA reads TGTGCCAGCAGCCCTACAGGGGGCGACACTGAAGCTTTCTTT.

This clonotype appeared many times. The chain uses TRBV11-3 and TRBJ2-3; D is uncertain. Germline values: CDR1 SGHNT, CDR2 YENEEA. Trimming shortened V by 1 base and J by 2 bases, and 7 bases separated the two germline ends. The length of the CDR3 is 14 residues. The CDR3: CASSLVGITDTQYF. The DNA of the CDR3 is TGTGCCAGCAGCTTAGTAGGGATCACAGATACGCAGTATTTT.

In its sample, this clonotype was seen many times. The rearrangement uses TRBV5-1 and TRBJ1-1; D remains ambiguous. CDR1 is SGHRS, CDR2 YFSETQ, per germline. The V end lost 0 bases, the J end lost 1 base, and 10 bases lay between the germline ends. CDR3 length: 15 amino acids. The CDR3 DNA sequence: TGCGCCAGCAGCTTGGCTGTACTCCAGAACACTGAAGCTTTCTTT. It encodes CASSLAVLQNTEAFF.

This clonotype was seen ten or more times. The chain has TRBV7-9 and TRBJ2-1; 8 bases match TRBD1. Germline CDR1 reads SEHNR; CDR2 reads FQNEAQ (reference sequence). The CDR3 runs to 14 residues. J was trimmed by 8 bases and V by 4 bases; bases with no gene match: 7. CDR3 DNA sequence: TGTGCCAGCAGCTCCGACAGGGGTGTCCATGAGCAGTTCTTC. As protein: CASSSDRGVHEQFF.

Only one count was recorded for this clonotype. V gene TRBV27 combines with J gene TRBJ2-5, with 15 bases matching TRBD2. The germline V gene encodes CDR1 MNHEY and CDR2 SMNVEV (reference sequence). The V gene end was trimmed by 6 bases and the J gene end by 5 bases; junction bases not matched to a gene: 4. The CDR3 is 15 residues long. DNA for the CDR3: TGTGCCAGCAGCGGACTAGCGGGAGGGGAGGAGACCCAGTACTTC. It codes for CASSGLAGGEETQYF.

The table lists this clonotype with many counts. The rearrangement links TRBV28 to TRBJ1-1; D gene ambiguous. Trimming removed 5 bases at V and 5 bases at J, with 21 bases between. The length of the CDR3 is 16 residues. Germline assignment: CDR1 MDHEN and CDR2 SYDVKM. CDR3 sequence reads: CASSLPPPGRVTEAFF. The CDR3 DNA reads TGTGCCAGCAGTCTTCCCCCCCCGGGGAGGGTTACTGAAGCTTTCTTT.

The sample holds a few counts of this clonotype. The chain recombines TRBV5-1 with TRBJ2-3; D possibly corresponds to TRBD2 (5 bases). CDR1 is SGHRS, CDR2 YFSETQ, per germline. The V end lost 4 bases, the J end lost 4 bases, and 16 bases lay between the germline ends. This CDR3 has 15 amino acids. The CDR3: CASSPQKGRPDTQYF. The CDR3 coding sequence is TGCGCCAGCAGCCCTCAGAAAGGGAGACCAGATACGCAGTATTTT. The whole variable domain, filled in from reference TRBV5-1 and TRBJ2-3, reads KAGVTQTPRYLIKTRGQQVTLSCSPISGHRSVSWYQQTPGQGLQFLFEYFSETQRNKGNFPGRFSGRQFSNSRSEMNVSTLELGDSALYLCASSPQKGRPDTQYFGPGTRLTVL.

There are a few counts of this clonotype. V gene TRBV5-5 combines with J gene TRBJ2-7; 8 nucleotides agree with TRBD1. V gave up 7 bases and J gave up 4 bases; unmatched junction bases: 7. Looked up from germline, CDR1 is SGHKS and CDR2 is YYEKEE (reference sequence). CDR3 length equals 13 residues. The CDR3 is CASWGQDRYEQYF. CDR3 nucleotide sequence: TGTGCCAGCTGGGGACAGGATAGGTACGAGCAGTACTTC. The full variable domain, completed using reference TRBV5-5 and TRBJ2-7, is DAGVTQSPTHLIKTRGQQVTLRCSPISGHKSVSWYQQVLGQGPQFIFQYYEKEERGRGNFPDRFSARQFPNYSSELNVNALLLGDSALYLCASWGQDRYEQYFGPGTRLTVT.

This clonotype was recorded at least ten times. The V and J genes are TRBV10-3 and TRBJ2-3, with D perhaps matching TRBD2 (6 bases). This CDR3 is built from 14 residues. Trimming stripped 3 bases from V and 2 bases from J, with 9 bases between. From germline, CDR1 is ENHRY and CDR2 SYGVKD. CDR3 sequence reads: CAISDVAVTDTQYF. The CDR3 nucleotides read TGTGCCATCAGTGATGTAGCGGTCACAGATACGCAGTATTTT.

This clonotype was seen ten or more times. The chain combines TRBV6-2 or TRBV6-3 with TRBJ2-5; no firm D call. V was shortened by 4 bases and J by 1 base, with 10 bases between the two germline ends. The CDR3 runs 14 residues. CDR1 is MNHEY, CDR2 SVGEGT, per germline. As DNA, the CDR3 is TGTGCCAGCAGTTGGACGAGTGCCCAAGAGACCCAGTACTTC. This sequence encodes CASSWTSAQETQYF.

Regarding this clonotype: Sequence at one end of the junction differs from germline and may be a read error. This sequence joins TRBV20-1 and TRBJ1-1; D is unresolved. This CDR3 spans 14 amino acids. The germline CDR1 and CDR2 sequences are DFQATT and SNEGSKA (reference sequence). The CDR3 is CSARAQERNTGAFF. In DNA, the CDR3 is TGCAGTGCTAGGGCTCAGGAAAGGAACACTGGAGCTTTCTTT.

CDR3 coding DNA: TGTGCCAGTAGTGCGTCACGGACCCCTACCGGGGAGCTGTTTTTT. Encoded protein: CASSASRTPTGELFF. J is TRBJ2-2 and V is TRBV19; unclear D gene. Germline loops: CDR1 LNHDA, CDR2 SQIVND (reference sequence). CDR3 size: 15 residues. The ends were cut back, 5 bases at V and 5 bases at J, with 15 bases in the middle.

This clonotype occurred a few times. The gene calls are TRBV3-1 and TRBJ1-2, with 9 bases lining up with TRBD1. The germline V gene encodes CDR1 LGHDT and CDR2 YNNKEL (reference sequence). V gave up 0 bases and J gave up 5 bases; unmatched junction bases: 7. There are 16 residues in the CDR3. This CDR3 reads CASSQDGIQGAYGYTF. The CDR3, as DNA: TGTGCCAGCAGCCAAGATGGAATACAGGGGGCGTATGGCTACACCTTC. The full variable domain, rest sourced from reference TRBV3-1 and TRBJ1-2, is DTAVSQTPKYLVTQMGNDKSIKCEQNLGHDTMYWYKQDSKKFLKIMFSYNNKELIINETVPNRFSPKSPDKAHLNLHINSLELGDSAVYFCASSQDGIQGAYGYTFGSGTRLTVV.

There are many counts of this clonotype. The chain recombines TRBV29-1 with TRBJ2-7; TRBD2 agrees at 8 bases. After removal of 7 bases from V and 4 bases from J, the junction contained 9 bases not matched to a gene. The CDR3 covers 13 residues. Germline loops: CDR1 SQVTM, CDR2 ANQGSEA. CDR3 loop: CSAREGGGYEQYF. The DNA of the CDR3 is TGCAGCGCCCGGGAGGGGGGTGGATACGAGCAGTACTTC.

The genes are TRBV30 and TRBJ1-6, with TRBD1 identical over 9 bases. Germline CDR1 and CDR2: GTSNPN and SVGIG (reference sequence). The CDR3 runs to 13 residues. The ends lost 5 bases at V and 11 bases at J; junction bases unmatched: 7. The CDR3 region is CAWSGTGNTPLHF. Written as DNA, the CDR3 is TGTGCCTGGTCCGGGACAGGGAATACACCCCTCCACTTT.

This clonotype showed up many times. V is TRBV20-1 and J is TRBJ1-4, with D maybe TRBD1 (5 bases). The CDR3 is made up of 15 amino acids. V was clipped by 4 bases and J by 3 bases, with 15 bases between them. Germline V gene data show CDR1 as DFQATT and CDR2 as SNEGSKA (reference sequence). DNA for the CDR3: TGCAGTGCTAAAGCCCAGACAGCCCCTAATGAAAAACTGTTTTTT. Amino acid sequence: CSAKAQTAPNEKLFF.

This clonotype was seen many times. The genes are TRBV12-3 or TRBV12-4 and TRBJ1-3; unclear D gene. Trimming took 7 bases from V and 3 from J, leaving 13 bases between them. The CDR3 totals 14 residues. The DNA for the CDR3 is TGTGCCAGCAAGCCGTCAGAAGGTGGAAACACCATATATTTT. Protein: CASKPSEGGNTIYF.